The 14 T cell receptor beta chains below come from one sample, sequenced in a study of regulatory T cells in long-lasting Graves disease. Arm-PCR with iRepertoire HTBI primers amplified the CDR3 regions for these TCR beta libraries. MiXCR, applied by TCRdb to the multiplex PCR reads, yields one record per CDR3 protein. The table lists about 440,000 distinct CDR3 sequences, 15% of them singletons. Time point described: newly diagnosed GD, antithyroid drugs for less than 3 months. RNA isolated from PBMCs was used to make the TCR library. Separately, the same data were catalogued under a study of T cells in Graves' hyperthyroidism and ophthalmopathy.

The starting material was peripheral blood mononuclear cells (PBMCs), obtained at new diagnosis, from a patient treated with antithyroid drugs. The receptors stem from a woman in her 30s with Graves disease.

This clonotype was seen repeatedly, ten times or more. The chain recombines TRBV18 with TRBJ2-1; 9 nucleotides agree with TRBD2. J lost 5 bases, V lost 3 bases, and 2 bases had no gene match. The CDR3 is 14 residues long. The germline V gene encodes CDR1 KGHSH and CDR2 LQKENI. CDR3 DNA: TGTGCCAGCTCACCCCTAGCGGGGAACAATGAGCAGTTCTTC. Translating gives CASSPLAGNNEQFF.

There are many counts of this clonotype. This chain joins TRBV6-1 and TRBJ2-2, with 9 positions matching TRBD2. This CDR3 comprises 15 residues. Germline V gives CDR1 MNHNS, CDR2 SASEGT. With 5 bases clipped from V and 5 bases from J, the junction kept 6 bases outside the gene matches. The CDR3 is CASSPVAGETGELFF. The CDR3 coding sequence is TGTGCCAGCAGTCCCGTAGCGGGAGAAACCGGGGAGCTGTTTTTT.

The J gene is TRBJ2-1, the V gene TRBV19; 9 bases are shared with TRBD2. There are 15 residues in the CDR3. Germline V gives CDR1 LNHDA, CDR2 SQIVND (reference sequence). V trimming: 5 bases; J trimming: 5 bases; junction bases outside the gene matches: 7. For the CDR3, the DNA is TGTGCCAGTAGTCCCGGGACTAGCTTCGACAATGAGCAGTTCTTC. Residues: CASSPGTSFDNEQFF.

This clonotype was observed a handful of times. CDR3 sequence (DNA): TGCAGTGCTATTCTCCCGTTTCGGGTCTTAGTATATGGCTACACCTTC. Amino acids: CSAILPFRVLVYGYTF. This sequence joins TRBV20-1 and TRBJ1-2, with D unresolved. With 4 bases removed from V and 5 bases from J, the gap between germline ends came to 23 bases. The CDR3 has 16 amino acids. CDR1 and CDR2 from the germline V gene are DFQATT and SNEGSKA (reference sequence).

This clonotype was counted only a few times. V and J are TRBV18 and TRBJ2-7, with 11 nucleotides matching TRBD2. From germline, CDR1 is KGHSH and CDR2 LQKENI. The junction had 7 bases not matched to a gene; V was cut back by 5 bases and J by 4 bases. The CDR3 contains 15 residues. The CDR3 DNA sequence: TGTGCCAGCTCAACAGGACTAGCGGGTTTTTACGAGCAGTACTTC. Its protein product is CASSTGLAGFYEQYF.

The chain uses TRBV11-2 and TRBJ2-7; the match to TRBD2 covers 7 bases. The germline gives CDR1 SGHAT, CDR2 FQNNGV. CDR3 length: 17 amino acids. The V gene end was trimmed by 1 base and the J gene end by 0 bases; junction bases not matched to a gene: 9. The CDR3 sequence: CASSLVVRRESSYEQYF. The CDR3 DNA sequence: TGTGCCAGCAGCTTAGTGGTGCGGCGGGAGAGCTCCTACGAGCAGTACTTC. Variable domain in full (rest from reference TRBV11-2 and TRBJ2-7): EAGVAQSPRYKIIEKRQSVAFWCNPISGHATLYWYQQILGQGPKLLIQFQNNGVVDDSQLPKDRFSAERLKGVDSTLKIQPAKLEDSAVYLCASSLVVRRESSYEQYFGPGTRLTVT.

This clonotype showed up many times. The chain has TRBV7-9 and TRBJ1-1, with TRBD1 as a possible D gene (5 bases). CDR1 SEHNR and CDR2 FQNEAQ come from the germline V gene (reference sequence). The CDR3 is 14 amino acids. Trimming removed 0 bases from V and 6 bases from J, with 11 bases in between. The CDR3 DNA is TGTGCCAGCAGCTTAGCGAGGGCAGGGCCTGAAGCTTTCTTT. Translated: CASSLARAGPEAFF.

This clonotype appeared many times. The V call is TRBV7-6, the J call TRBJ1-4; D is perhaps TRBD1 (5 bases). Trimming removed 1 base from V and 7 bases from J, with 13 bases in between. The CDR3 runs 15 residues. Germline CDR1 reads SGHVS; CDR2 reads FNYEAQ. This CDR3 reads CASSLGGSGSEKLFF. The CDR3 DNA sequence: TGTGCCAGCAGCTTAGGGGGGTCGGGCAGTGAAAAACTGTTTTTT.

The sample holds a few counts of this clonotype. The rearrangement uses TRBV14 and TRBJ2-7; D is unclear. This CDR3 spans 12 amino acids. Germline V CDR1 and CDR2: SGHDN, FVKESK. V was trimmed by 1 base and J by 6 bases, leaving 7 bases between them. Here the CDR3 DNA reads TGTGCCAGCAGCCAAGTTCCCTCCGAGCAGTACTTC. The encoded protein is CASSQVPSEQYF.

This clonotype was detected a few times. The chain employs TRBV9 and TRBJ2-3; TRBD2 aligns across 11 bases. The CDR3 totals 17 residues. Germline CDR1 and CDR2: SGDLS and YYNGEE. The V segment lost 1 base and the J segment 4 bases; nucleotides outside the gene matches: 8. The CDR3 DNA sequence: TGTGCCAGCAGCGTAAGTCTAGCGGGAGGAGTGGCAGATACGCAGTATTTT. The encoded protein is CASSVSLAGGVADTQYF.

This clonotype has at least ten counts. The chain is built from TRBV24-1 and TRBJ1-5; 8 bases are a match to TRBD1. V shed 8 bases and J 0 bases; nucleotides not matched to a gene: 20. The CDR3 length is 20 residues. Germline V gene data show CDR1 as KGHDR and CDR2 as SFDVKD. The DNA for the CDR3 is TGTGCCACCACCTTGCGGTCTCCCGGGACAGGAGATAATAGCAATCAGCCCCAGCATTTT. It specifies CATTLRSPGTGDNSNQPQHF.

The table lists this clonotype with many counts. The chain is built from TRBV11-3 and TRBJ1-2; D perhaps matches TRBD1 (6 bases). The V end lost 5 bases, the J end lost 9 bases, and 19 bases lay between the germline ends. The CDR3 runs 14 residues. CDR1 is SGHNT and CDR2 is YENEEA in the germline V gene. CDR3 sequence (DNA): TGTGCCAGCAGCATAGCACAGGGCTCTGGTCGCTACACCTTC. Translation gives CASSIAQGSGRYTF.

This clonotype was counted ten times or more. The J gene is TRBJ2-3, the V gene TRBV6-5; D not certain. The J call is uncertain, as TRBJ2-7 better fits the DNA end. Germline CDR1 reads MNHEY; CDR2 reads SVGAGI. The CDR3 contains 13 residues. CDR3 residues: CASSYGISYEQYF. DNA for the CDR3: TGTGCCAGCAGTTACGGGATCTCCTACGAGCAGTACTTC.

The CDR3 sequence: CASTLPGRGGDSPLHF. In DNA form, the CDR3 reads TGTGCCAGCACCCTCCCCGGACGGGGTGGTGATTCACCCCTCCACTTT. The chain joins TRBV7-2 to TRBJ1-6; D uncertain. The CDR3 is 16 amino acids. Germline V gene data show CDR1 as SGHTA and CDR2 as FQGNSA. Trimming cost V 7 bases and J 8 bases, with 21 bases left between them.